This T cell receptor (beta chain) was retrieved from a study of human T cells and chemical hapten exposure. Study as a whole: It was small differences in pooled library volume that mainly caused per-sample TCR yields to vary.

This CDR3 spans 14 amino acids. Germline CDR1 MNHNS, CDR2 SASEGT. Trimming stripped 3 bases from V and 5 bases from J, with 12 bases between. Regarding this clonotype: Antigen specificity is unknown.

General observations from the study: Versus controls, expanded TCRs had significantly more large CDR3 similarity clusters.

As the library was built, unique molecular identifiers were attached to individual cDNA molecules. TCRdb called the RACE reads again in MiXCR, with one record for every CDR3 protein. Of more than 80,000 distinct CDR3 sequences listed, approximately 12% are singletons. Documented time point: pre-sensitization, week 0. Treatment denoted: therapeutic diphenylcyclopropenone sensitization with weekly scalp DPC. The material sequenced was whole blood, taken in connection with sensitization to the hapten diphenylcyclopropenone (DPC). The chain employs TRBV6-1 and TRBJ2-3; no definite D call. This receptor was identified in a woman between 45 and 60 years old with alopecia areata. Some clones in this sample may be carry-over from other donors' samples. CDR3 DNA: TGTGCCAGCAGTGACGGCGTAATCAGAGATACGCAGTATTTT. It yields the protein CASSDGVIRDTQYF.